Presented here are 9 T cell receptor beta chains from one specimen sequenced in a study of blood T cell repertoires in COVID-19. Clones were sequenced by immunoSEQ multiplex PCR, and TCRdb holds only the in-frame ones, with some missing. Of about 55,000 clones listed, approximately 89% were seen once; the top ten hold 15% to 20%. Input material: peripheral blood. These receptor sequences come from a human donor in a cohort sampled during active COVID-19.

This chain connects TRBV21-1 to TRBJ2-3; the D call TRBD1 from the table was never checked on the DNA. TRBV21-1 is a listed pseudogene. The CDR3 is 16 residues long. In DNA, the CDR3 is TGTGCCAGCACCTCAGAGTGGGACAGGGCGACAGATACGCAGTATTTT. It codes for CASTSEWDRATDTQYF.

This chain uses TRBV5-4 with TRBJ1-1; a weak D match, TRBD1 (6 bases). The CDR3 consists of 11 residues. Per the germline V gene, CDR1 is SGHNT and CDR2 is YYREEE (reference sequence). Trimming cost V 2 bases and J 8 bases, with 7 bases left between them. CDR3 sequence reads: CASSFDREAFF. The CDR3 DNA reads as TGTGCCAGCAGCTTCGACAGGGAAGCTTTCTTT.

This clone was counted between two and nine times. The chain uses TRBV12-5 and TRBJ2-5; D is undetermined. V dropped 4 bases and J dropped 5 bases, with 11 bases sitting between them. CDR3 length equals 13 residues. Germline V gene sequence: CDR1 LGHNT, CDR2 FRNRAP. The CDR3 loop is CASGSLSRETQYF. The CDR3 DNA reads as TGTGCTAGTGGTTCCCTCTCCCGGGAGACCCAGTACTTC.

J is TRBJ2-7 and V is TRBV6-5; 9 bases are a match to TRBD2. The germline gives CDR1 MNHEY, CDR2 SVGAGI. The CDR3 runs to 15 residues. Losses at the gene ends were 8 bases for V and 3 bases for J; bases not matched to a gene: 11. CDR3 DNA sequence: TGTGCCAGCCTTTCGGCTAGCGGGGCCCACTACGAGCAGTACTTC. It encodes CASLSASGAHYEQYF.

V is TRBV18 and J is TRBJ1-1; tentative D call: TRBD1 (5 bases). CDR3 length equals 14 residues. The V end was cut by 5 bases, the J end by 4 bases, with 14 bases between. Germline assignment: CDR1 KGHSH and CDR2 LQKENI. CDR3 region: CASSVDSFGTEAFF. DNA for the CDR3: TGTGCCAGCTCAGTCGACAGCTTCGGCACTGAAGCTTTCTTT.

Here the CDR3 reads CASRRQGANTIYF. As DNA, the CDR3 is TGTGCCTCCCGTCGGCAGGGGGCAAACACCATATATTTT. V usage is TRBV2 and J usage is TRBJ1-3; 8 bases agree with TRBD1. CDR1 is SNHLY, CDR2 FYNNEI, per germline. The J segment lost 6 bases and the V segment lost 11 bases, leaving 9 bases of the junction unmatched. The CDR3 is 13 amino acids.

The count of this clone is one. The chain employs TRBV6-2 or TRBV6-3 and TRBJ2-6; 7 bases are a match to TRBD1. The CDR3 has 15 amino acids. V was clipped by 4 bases and J by 2 bases; unmatched bases: 2. CDR1 and CDR2 from the germline V gene are MNHEY and SVGEGT. The chain's CDR3 is CASSSDRAGANVLTF. CDR3 in DNA: TGTGCCAGCAGTTCCGACAGGGCTGGGGCCAACGTCCTGACTTTC.

The V call is TRBV7-2, the J call TRBJ2-7; 10 bases are a match to TRBD1. This CDR3 is built from 14 residues. The V gene end was trimmed by 5 bases and the J gene end by 3 bases; junction bases not matched to a gene: 4. CDR1 SGHTA and CDR2 FQGNSA come from the germline V gene. The CDR3 region is CASSEGQGGYEQYF. DNA of the CDR3: TGTGCCAGCAGCGAAGGACAGGGGGGCTACGAGCAGTACTTC.

This clone has a single count. This chain joins TRBV5-8 and TRBJ2-3, with a tentative D call TRBD2 (6 bases). With 0 bases removed from V and 2 bases from J, the gap between germline ends came to 7 bases. CDR3 length: 14 residues. In germline, CDR1 is SGHTS, CDR2 YDEGEE. CDR3 nucleotide sequence: TGTGCCAGCAGCTTGGGGGGGGACACAGATACGCAGTATTTT. Its protein product is CASSLGGDTDTQYF.